This T cell receptor beta chain comes out of a study of T cell repertoires in cytomegalovirus infection. This clonotype was detected a few times. The antigen is unknown. TCRdb used MiXCR to reprocess the reads, holding one entry per CDR3 protein. The sample has about 740,000 distinct CDR3 sequences; 35% are singletons. CDR1 ENHRY and CDR2 SYGVKD come from the germline V gene. The CDR3 contains 16 residues. The V end was cut by 3 bases, the J end by 5 bases, with 14 bases between. General observations from the study: The ex vivo response showed dominance by HLA-C-restricted CMV-specific TCR beta clonotypes.

The chain combines TRBV10-3 with TRBJ1-6, with D possibly being TRBD1 (5 bases). The sequenced material came from PBMCs. This receptor was obtained from a human donor in good health (CMV status not recorded). Some clones in this sample may be carry-over from other donors' samples. The CDR3, as DNA: TGTGCCATCAGTGATGGGGGAGACATTAATAATTCACCCCTCCACTTT. Amino acid sequence: CAISDGGDINNSPLHF.